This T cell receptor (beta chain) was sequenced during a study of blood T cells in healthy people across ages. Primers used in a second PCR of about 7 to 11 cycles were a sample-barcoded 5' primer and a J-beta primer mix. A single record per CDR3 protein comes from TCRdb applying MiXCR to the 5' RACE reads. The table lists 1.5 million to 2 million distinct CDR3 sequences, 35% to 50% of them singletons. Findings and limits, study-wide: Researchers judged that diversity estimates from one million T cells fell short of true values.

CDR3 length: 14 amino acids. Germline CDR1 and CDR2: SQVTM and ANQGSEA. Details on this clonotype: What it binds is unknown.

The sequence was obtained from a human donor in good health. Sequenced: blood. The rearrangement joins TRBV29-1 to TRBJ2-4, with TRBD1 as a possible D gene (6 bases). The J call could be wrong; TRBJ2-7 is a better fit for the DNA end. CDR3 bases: TGCAGCGTTGCTCTGGGCCAGGGGAACTACGAGCAGTACTTC. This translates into CSVALGQGNYEQYF.